The 18 T cell receptor beta chains listed next were all sequenced from one sample in a study of OX40 agonist ivuxolimab in advanced cancers. The assay was immunoSEQ multiplex PCR, and TCRdb's table has in-frame clones only and misses some. The sample consists of some 20,000 clones, roughly 70% of them appearing once. The sequencing used CD4+ or CD8+ T cells sorted from blood, collected in a trial of the OX40 agonist ivuxolimab. Receptor source: an adult with an advanced solid tumor such as melanoma, head and neck, liver or kidney cancer.

This clone was recorded a few times. This CDR3 is CASNGLVGLAETSTDTQYF. The DNA of the CDR3 is TGTGCCAGCAATGGGCTCGTGGGACTAGCGGAGACTAGCACAGATACGCAGTATTTT. The chain uses TRBV2 and TRBJ2-3; 11 bases map to TRBD2. Losses at the gene ends were 7 bases for V and 0 bases for J; bases not matched to a gene: 15. Germline values: CDR1 SNHLY, CDR2 FYNNEI. The CDR3 is 19 amino acids.

V and J are TRBV28 and TRBJ2-5; the D call may be TRBD1 or TRBD2 (5 bases each). CDR1 MDHEN and CDR2 SYDVKM come from the germline V gene. The CDR3 has 16 residues. V dropped 5 bases and J dropped 4 bases, with 20 bases sitting between them. CDR3 loop: CASSPTLGEKVETQYF. Here the CDR3 DNA reads TGTGCCAGCAGTCCAACATTGGGGGAGAAGGTAGAGACCCAGTACTTC.

V and J are TRBV27 and TRBJ1-2; 8 bases are a match to TRBD1. V trimming: 3 bases; J trimming: 4 bases; junction bases outside the gene matches: 7. CDR1 MNHEY and CDR2 SMNVEV come from the germline V gene (reference sequence). This CDR3 comprises 15 residues. The DNA for the CDR3 is TGTGCCAGCAGTTTCAGGGGACAGGCGGGCTATGGCTACACCTTC. It yields the protein CASSFRGQAGYGYTF.

J is TRBJ2-1 and V is TRBV27; 11 bases are a match to TRBD2. V gave up 6 bases and J gave up 6 bases; unmatched junction bases: 4. This CDR3 is 14 amino acids long. Germline CDR1 is MNHEY and CDR2 is SMNVEV (reference sequence). CDR3 protein: CASRLAGEGNEQFF. CDR3 nucleotide sequence: TGTGCCAGCAGACTAGCGGGAGAAGGCAATGAGCAGTTCTTC.

The chain uses TRBV28 and TRBJ2-7, with D perhaps matching TRBD1 (6 bases). Trimming removed 1 base from V and 4 bases from J, with 17 bases in between. The CDR3 is made up of 16 amino acids. Germline V gene lookup returns CDR1 MDHEN and CDR2 SYDVKM. The CDR3 sequence is CASSLSPGHREYEQYF. DNA of the CDR3: TGTGCCAGCAGTTTATCCCCGGGACACAGGGAGTACGAGCAGTACTTC.

The chain joins TRBV5-4 to TRBJ1-2, with no clear D. Germline values: CDR1 SGHNT, CDR2 YYREEE (reference sequence). The CDR3 runs 15 residues. V shed 0 bases and J shed 0 bases, with 9 bases lying between them. The DNA for the CDR3 is TGTGCCAGCAGCTTGGCAGAACGACCTAACTATGGCTACACCTTC. This gives the protein CASSLAERPNYGYTF. The variable domain in full, completed from reference TRBV5-4 and TRBJ1-2, reads ETGVTQSPTHLIKTRGQQVTLRCSSQSGHNTVSWYQQALGQGPQFIFQYYREEENGRGNFPPRFSGLQFPNYSSELNVNALELDDSALYLCASSLAERPNYGYTFGSGTRLTVV.

This chain connects TRBV30 to TRBJ1-1; 10 bases are shared with TRBD1. The CDR3 covers 15 residues. Germline-derived CDR1 and CDR2 are GTSNPN and SVGIG (reference sequence). J lost 2 bases, V lost 3 bases, and 6 bases had no gene match. CDR3 DNA sequence: TGTGCCTGGAGCAAACCGACAGGGGGCAACACTGAAGCTTTCTTT. Translation gives CAWSKPTGGNTEAFF.

The chain joins TRBV27 to TRBJ2-4, with D perhaps TRBD1 or TRBD2 (7 bases each). This CDR3 spans 15 amino acids. Trimming removed 5 bases from V and 7 bases from J, with 18 bases in between. The germline V gene encodes CDR1 MNHEY and CDR2 SMNVEV (reference sequence). CDR3 sequence: CASSPLGGGGNIQYF. The CDR3 DNA reads as TGTGCCAGCAGTCCACTAGGGGGAGGGGGCAACATTCAGTACTTC.

This sequence joins TRBV4-1 and TRBJ2-7; the D gene is possibly TRBD2 (7 bases). The CDR3 runs 15 residues. The V end was cut by 2 bases, the J end by 1 base, with 12 bases between. The germline V gene encodes CDR1 MGHRA and CDR2 YSYEKL. In DNA, the CDR3 is TGCGCCAGCAGCCAACAAAGGGGGGGTTCCTACGAGCAGTACTTC. Amino acids: CASSQQRGGSYEQYF.

This chain links TRBV28 with TRBJ2-7, with 7 nucleotides matching TRBD1. CDR1 MDHEN and CDR2 SYDVKM come from the germline V gene. This CDR3 comprises 14 residues. V shed 3 bases and J 5 bases; nucleotides not matched to a gene: 7. The CDR3 loop reads CASSFGLDRDEQYF. As DNA, the CDR3 is TGTGCCAGCAGTTTTGGCCTAGACAGGGACGAGCAGTACTTC.

Only a few counts were recorded for this clone. The CDR3 region has the DNA TGTGCCAGTAGTACCCGGGATTTTCAAGAGACCCAGTACTTC. It specifies CASSTRDFQETQYF. V gene TRBV19 combines with J gene TRBJ2-5, with D perhaps matching TRBD2 (5 bases). Germline V gene lookup returns CDR1 LNHDA and CDR2 SQIVND (reference sequence). CDR3 length: 14 amino acids. With 4 bases removed from V and 2 bases from J, the gap between germline ends came to 11 bases.

This sequence joins TRBV10-3 and TRBJ2-3; D gene unclear. The CDR3 spans 12 residues. Per the germline V gene, CDR1 is ENHRY and CDR2 is SYGVKD. V lost 10 bases and J 0 bases, leaving 8 bases between the germline ends. CDR3 DNA sequence: TGTGCCACCAAGGACAGCACAGATACGCAGTATTTT. This codes for CATKDSTDTQYF.

In its sample, this clone was seen a few times. The chain joins TRBV7-9 to TRBJ2-7; 7 positions agree with TRBD2. The germline V gene has CDR1 SEHNR and CDR2 FQNEAQ (reference sequence). There are 16 residues in the CDR3. Trimming removed 4 bases from V and 5 bases from J; junction bases left unmatched: 14. The CDR3 region has the DNA TGTGCCAGCAGCTCTCCGGGCCCCGGACTAGTCCACGAGCAGTACTTC. It yields the protein CASSSPGPGLVHEQYF.

A remark on this clone: A read error is possible here, since a much larger clone lies one base away. The chain recombines TRBV7-9 with TRBJ1-5; D remains unclear. This CDR3 has 12 amino acids. The V and J ends lost 1 base and 7 bases respectively, with 5 bases between them. CDR1 and CDR2 (germline): SEHNR, FQNEAQ (reference sequence). The CDR3 DNA sequence: TGTGCCAGCAGCTTAGGTTCCCAGCCCCAGCATTTT. The encoded protein is CASSLGSQPQHF.

V is TRBV5-1 and J is TRBJ2-7, with a tentative D call TRBD1 (6 bases). This CDR3 region has 15 residues. The germline V gene encodes CDR1 SGHRS and CDR2 YFSETQ. V dropped 2 bases and J dropped 3 bases, with 15 bases sitting between them. The CDR3 sequence is CASSFNRDYIYEQYF. CDR3 coding DNA: TGCGCCAGCAGCTTCAACAGGGATTACATCTACGAGCAGTACTTC.

This clone was seen a single time. The CDR3 reads CASSPKYGEQGALETQYF. In DNA form, the CDR3 reads TGTGCCAGCAGCCCAAAGTATGGGGAACAGGGGGCTCTGGAGACCCAGTACTTC. The chain carries TRBV7-9 and TRBJ2-5, with 9 nucleotides matching TRBD1. The CDR3 totals 18 residues. Germline CDR1 SEHNR, CDR2 FQNEAQ (reference sequence). With 5 bases clipped from V and 5 bases from J, the junction kept 18 bases outside the gene matches.

This clone was seen only once. The rearrangement joins TRBV13 to TRBJ2-7; possibly TRBD1 for D (5 bases). Per the germline V gene, CDR1 is PRHDT and CDR2 is FYEKMQ (reference sequence). The CDR3 is made up of 14 amino acids. Trimming stripped 2 bases from V and 2 bases from J, with 10 bases between. CDR3 coding DNA: TGTGCCAGCAGCTTAAGTAGGGGAACCTACGAGCAGTACTTC. Its translation is CASSLSRGTYEQYF.

This sequence joins TRBV27 and TRBJ2-7; the D gene is possibly TRBD2 (5 bases). Trimming took 2 bases from V and 3 from J, leaving 11 bases between them. Germline V gene sequence: CDR1 MNHEY, CDR2 SMNVEV (reference sequence). The CDR3 consists of 14 residues. The CDR3 loop reads CASSLNRENYEQYF. CDR3 nucleotide sequence: TGTGCCAGCAGTTTAAACCGGGAAAACTACGAGCAGTACTTC.